Below are 14 T cell receptor beta chains sequenced from a single sample in a study of shared clonotypes between healthy human individuals. Some clones are missing from TCRdb's copy, which holds only in-frame ones; the method was immunoSEQ multiplex PCR. This sample has approximately 1,500,000 clones, with 98% found just once. Sequenced sample: naive CD4+ T cells sorted from blood. The subset here: CD45RA+ positively selected. The receptors stem from a man aged 25 to 40 in good health.

The V and J genes are TRBV11-3 and TRBJ2-7; D call uncertain. The CDR3 has 14 amino acids. CDR1 is SGHNT, CDR2 YENEEA, per germline. The ends were cut back, 3 bases at V and 3 bases at J, with 12 bases in the middle. In DNA, the CDR3 is TGTGCCAGCAGCTTTACTGCAGCAGGCTACGAGCAGTACTTC. Its translation: CASSFTAAGYEQYF.

This clone is a singleton in its sample. The gene calls are TRBV14 and TRBJ2-7, with D maybe TRBD1 (6 bases). CDR3 length: 15 amino acids. The germline CDR1 and CDR2 sequences are SGHDN and FVKESK. V was shortened by 4 bases and J by 1 base, with 14 bases between the two germline ends. CDR3 residues: CASSPVRGISYEQYF. CDR3 sequence (DNA): TGTGCCAGCAGCCCAGTCAGGGGCATTTCCTACGAGCAGTACTTC.

This clone is a singleton in its sample. The J gene is TRBJ2-3, the V gene TRBV29-1; no reliable D call. Trimming left V 4 bases short and J 2 bases short, with 7 bases between. CDR1 is SQVTM and CDR2 is ANQGSEA in the germline V gene. The CDR3 covers 12 residues. This CDR3 is CSVAPITDTQYF. The CDR3 nucleotides read TGCAGCGTTGCCCCGATCACAGATACGCAGTATTTT.

The rearrangement joins TRBV5-1 to TRBJ2-1, with 8 bases identical to TRBD2. CDR1 SGHRS and CDR2 YFSETQ come from the germline V gene. V trimming: 5 bases; J trimming: 9 bases; junction bases outside the gene matches: 10. This CDR3 region has 14 residues. This CDR3 reads CASSSGLGVVEQFF. CDR3 DNA: TGCGCCAGCAGTTCGGGACTAGGTGTCGTTGAGCAGTTCTTC.

Concerning this clone: This same CDR3 is encoded by further DNA sequences in the sample. The J gene is TRBJ2-7, the V gene TRBV28; D may be TRBD1 (6 bases). With 6 bases removed from V and 2 bases from J, the gap between germline ends came to 14 bases. This CDR3 has 14 amino acids. Looked up from germline, CDR1 is MDHEN and CDR2 is SYDVKM. The CDR3, as DNA: TGTGCCAGCAGCTCTCCGGGACAAACCTACGAGCAGTACTTC. It codes for CASSSPGQTYEQYF. The full variable domain, its missing parts supplied by reference TRBV28 and TRBJ2-7, is DVKVTQSSRYLVKRTGEKVFLECVQDMDHENMFWYRQDPGLGLRLIYFSYDVKMKEKGDIPEGYSVSREKKERFSLILESASTNQTSMYLCASSSPGQTYEQYFGPGTRLTVT.

This clone occurred once. The rearrangement joins TRBV18 to TRBJ2-7, with 9 nucleotides matching TRBD2. J lost 13 bases, V lost 4 bases, and 5 bases had no gene match. Germline CDR1 and CDR2: KGHSH and LQKENI. This CDR3 spans 11 amino acids. The CDR3 bases are TGTGCCAGCTCACTCGGGACTAGCTTTTACTTC. Protein: CASSLGTSFYF.

The chain combines TRBV5-4 with TRBJ2-1; D tentatively reads TRBD1 or TRBD2 (5 bases each). The CDR3 contains 15 residues. Trimming took off 0 bases at V and 6 bases at J, with 13 bases between the two ends. Germline values: CDR1 SGHNT, CDR2 YYREEE (reference sequence). CDR3 sequence: CASSLVGPTGNEQFF. CDR3 sequence (DNA): TGTGCCAGCAGCTTGGTGGGACCTACGGGCAATGAGCAGTTCTTC.

The chain employs TRBV18 and TRBJ1-2; D not certain. Germline V gene sequence: CDR1 KGHSH, CDR2 LQKENI. The ends were cut back, 2 bases at V and 7 bases at J, with 14 bases in the middle. The CDR3 totals 14 residues. The CDR3 DNA reads TGTGCCAGCTCACCAGCCTTCTCGGAGGGTGGCTACACCTTC. The encoded protein is CASSPAFSEGGYTF. The full variable domain, rest sourced from reference TRBV18 and TRBJ1-2, is NAGVMQNPRHLVRRRGQEARLRCSPMKGHSHVYWYRQLPEEGLKFMVYLQKENIIDESGMPKERFSAEFPKEGPSILRIQQVVRGDSAAYFCASSPAFSEGGYTFGSGTRLTVV.

The chain has TRBV10-1 and TRBJ2-1; the D gene is possibly TRBD2 (6 bases). CDR1 is WNHNN, CDR2 SYGVQD, per germline (reference sequence). Trimming cost V 3 bases and J 6 bases, with 21 bases left between them. The CDR3 totals 17 residues. The CDR3 nucleotides read TGCGCCAGCAGTGAAATTTATGGAAAGGGACTTTCCAATGAGCAGTTCTTC. Translation gives CASSEIYGKGLSNEQFF.

V and J are TRBV5-1 and TRBJ2-2; 9 bases are a match to TRBD2. J gave up 3 bases and V 4 bases, and 7 bases lay outside the gene matches. Germline values: CDR1 SGHRS, CDR2 YFSETQ. The CDR3 contains 16 residues. Written as DNA, the CDR3 is TGCGCCAGCAGCGCCCTAGCGGGGCTTCACACCGGGGAGCTGTTTTTT. As protein: CASSALAGLHTGELFF. The variable domain in full, completed from reference TRBV5-1 and TRBJ2-2, reads KAGVTQTPRYLIKTRGQQVTLSCSPISGHRSVSWYQQTPGQGLQFLFEYFSETQRNKGNFPGRFSGRQFSNSRSEMNVSTLELGDSALYLCASSALAGLHTGELFFGEGSRLTVL.

As for this clone: Distinct nucleotide sequences in the sample also encode this CDR3. The chain couples TRBV5-1 to TRBJ1-1; no reliable D call. Trimming removed 1 base from V and 4 bases from J, with 8 bases in between. Germline V gene sequence: CDR1 SGHRS, CDR2 YFSETQ. The CDR3 consists of 13 residues. CDR3 sequence (DNA): TGCGCCAGCAGCTTGACTGGGGTCACTGAAGCTTTCTTT. As protein: CASSLTGVTEAFF.

The chain couples TRBV28 to TRBJ2-1; TRBD2 matches 11 bases. CDR3 length: 19 residues. In germline, CDR1 is MDHEN, CDR2 SYDVKM. V trimming: 6 bases; J trimming: 1 base; junction bases outside the gene matches: 14. The CDR3 is CASRSQGGLAGGSYNEQFF. The DNA for the CDR3 is TGTGCCAGCAGATCCCAGGGTGGCCTAGCGGGAGGATCCTACAATGAGCAGTTCTTC.

In the case of this clone: Other nucleotide sequences in the sample specify the same CDR3. This rearrangement joins TRBV28 to TRBJ1-2; D is uncertain. V dropped 1 base and J dropped 4 bases, with 4 bases sitting between them. The CDR3 has 12 amino acids. Germline assignment: CDR1 MDHEN and CDR2 SYDVKM. The CDR3 bases are TGTGCCAGCAGTTTATTCAGCTATGGCTACACCTTC. Translating it yields CASSLFSYGYTF.

V gene TRBV28 combines with J gene TRBJ1-5; a possible D gene is TRBD1 (6 bases). The germline V gene encodes CDR1 MDHEN and CDR2 SYDVKM. The V and J ends lost 5 bases and 5 bases respectively, with 16 bases between them. The CDR3 is 15 residues long. The chain's CDR3 is CASSGPGQGYQPQHF. The CDR3, as DNA: TGTGCCAGCAGTGGGCCCGGGCAGGGGTATCAGCCCCAGCATTTT. Based on the CDR3 plus reference TRBV28 and TRBJ1-5, the full variable domain is DVKVTQSSRYLVKRTGEKVFLECVQDMDHENMFWYRQDPGLGLRLIYFSYDVKMKEKGDIPEGYSVSREKKERFSLILESASTNQTSMYLCASSGPGQGYQPQHFGDGTRLSIL.